A single sample is the source of the 13 T cell receptor beta chains below, sequenced in a study of blood T cell repertoires in COVID-19. Generated by immunoSEQ multiplex PCR, the TCRdb table keeps only in-frame clones and is missing some. This sample has 200,000 to 300,000 clones, with more than 75% found just once. Sequenced input: peripheral blood. These receptors were collected from a woman in her thirties who had recovered from COVID-19.

The V gene is TRBV27, the J gene TRBJ2-7, with TRBD2 identical over 14 bases. Looked up from germline, CDR1 is MNHEY and CDR2 is SMNVEV (reference sequence). V dropped 5 bases and J dropped 0; count of bases not matched to a gene: 6. The CDR3 has 17 residues. The CDR3 coding sequence is TGTGCCAGCAGTCCGGGACTAGCGGGGGTTAGCTCCTACGAGCAGTACTTC. It specifies CASSPGLAGVSSYEQYF.

This chain joins TRBV15 and TRBJ1-4, with a possible D match to TRBD1 (5 bases). CDR3 length equals 16 residues. Trimming left V 0 bases short and J 5 bases short, with 13 bases between. Germline assignment: CDR1 LNHNV and CDR2 YYDKDF (reference sequence). CDR3 region: CATSREVRARNEKLFF. The CDR3 DNA follows: TGTGCCACCAGCAGAGAAGTCAGGGCGAGAAATGAAAAACTGTTTTTT.

The chain's CDR3 is CASSSGQGAGETQYF. DNA for the CDR3: TGCGCCAGCAGCAGCGGACAGGGGGCGGGAGAGACCCAGTACTTC. This chain uses TRBV5-1 with TRBJ2-5; the match to TRBD1 covers 11 bases. The CDR3 loop spans 15 amino acids. Germline V gives CDR1 SGHRS, CDR2 YFSETQ. The ends lost 4 bases at V and 4 bases at J; junction bases unmatched: 6.

The chain employs TRBV5-1 and TRBJ2-1, with 8 bases matching TRBD2. CDR1 is SGHRS and CDR2 is YFSETQ in the germline V gene. This CDR3 spans 17 amino acids. Germline trimming cut 0 bases from V and 4 bases from J; bases unmatched to any gene: 9. CDR3: CASSLATPLAGYNEQFF. The CDR3 DNA reads as TGCGCCAGCAGCTTGGCCACCCCCCTAGCGGGTTACAATGAGCAGTTCTTC.

The chain recombines TRBV13 with TRBJ2-7, with D unclear. V lost 2 bases to trimming and J lost 1 base, with 9 bases between them. This CDR3 comprises 14 residues. CDR1 and CDR2 (germline): PRHDT, FYEKMQ (reference sequence). CDR3 nucleotides: TGTGCCAGCAGCTTATACGGTCAATCCTACGAGCAGTACTTC. Its translation: CASSLYGQSYEQYF.

The genes are TRBV7-8 and TRBJ2-1, with 13 positions matching TRBD2. Germline CDR1 SGHVS, CDR2 FQNEAQ. Unmatched junction bases numbered 14, after V lost 5 bases and J lost 10 bases. The CDR3 sequence is 17 residues long. CDR3 amino acids: CASSPTGTSGGAKEQFF. CDR3 nucleotide sequence: TGTGCCAGCAGCCCCACCGGAACTAGCGGGGGGGCAAAAGAGCAGTTCTTC.

This clone was detected once. The V call is TRBV27, the J call TRBJ1-5; 8 bases are shared with TRBD1. The trim removed 6 bases at V and 7 bases at J, leaving 8 bases unmatched. Per the germline V gene, CDR1 is MNHEY and CDR2 is SMNVEV (reference sequence). This CDR3 contains 14 residues. CDR3 nucleotides: TGTGCCAGCAGACTCGTAGGACAGGGACAGCCCCAGCATTTT. It yields the protein CASRLVGQGQPQHF.

The chain employs TRBV6-2 or TRBV6-3 and TRBJ1-5; D call uncertain. Germline loops: CDR1 MNHEY, CDR2 SVGEGT. Trimming cost V 6 bases and J 4 bases, with 22 bases left between them. The CDR3 contains 17 residues. DNA for the CDR3: TGTGCCAGCAGCCCCCCCCTACCCCGGGTCGAGAATCAGCCCCAGCATTTT. It is translated as CASSPPLPRVENQPQHF.

The chain carries TRBV3-1 (or the pseudogene TRBV3-2) and TRBJ1-4; 7 positions match TRBD1. V was clipped by 2 bases and J by 8 bases; unmatched bases: 5. CDR1 and CDR2 (germline): LGHDT, YNNKEL (reference sequence). The CDR3 runs 14 residues. This chain's CDR3 is CASSQPRDREKLFF. The CDR3, as DNA: TGTGCCAGCAGCCAACCCCGGGACAGAGAAAAACTGTTTTTT.

This chain connects TRBV19 to TRBJ2-7, with TRBD1 identical over 12 bases. Germline V gene sequence: CDR1 LNHDA, CDR2 SQIVND (reference sequence). The V and J ends lost 6 bases and 5 bases, in that order; junction bases with no gene match: 8. CDR3 length: 15 amino acids. CDR3 amino acids: CASSLGQGARDEQYF. DNA of the CDR3: TGTGCCAGTAGCCTGGGACAGGGGGCAAGGGACGAGCAGTACTTC.

The chain carries TRBV5-1 and TRBJ1-2; TRBD1 is a possible D gene (5 bases). Trimming removed 0 bases at V and 4 bases at J, with 10 bases between. The CDR3 loop spans 14 amino acids. Germline V gene sequence: CDR1 SGHRS, CDR2 YFSETQ. CDR3 DNA sequence: TGCGCCAGCAGCTTGGAACAGGCTAGCTATGGCTACACCTTC. Its protein is CASSLEQASYGYTF.

The V call is TRBV6-6, the J call TRBJ2-2; 8 bases map to TRBD2. V was clipped by 5 bases and J by 7 bases; unmatched bases: 6. Germline V gene data show CDR1 as MNHNY and CDR2 as SVGAGI (reference sequence). The CDR3 totals 14 residues. CDR3 in DNA: TGTGCCAGCAGTCTCCCCCGGGAGGGCGGGGAGCTGTTTTTT. Translating gives CASSLPREGGELFF.

The V and J genes are TRBV7-6 and TRBJ2-1; D gene uncertain. Germline V gene sequence: CDR1 SGHVS, CDR2 FNYEAQ. This CDR3 comprises 14 residues. V lost 4 bases and J 3 bases, leaving 10 bases between the germline ends. CDR3 nucleotide sequence: TGTGCCAGCAGCTCCCCTCTCCTCTACAATGAGCAGTTCTTC. This sequence encodes CASSSPLLYNEQFF.